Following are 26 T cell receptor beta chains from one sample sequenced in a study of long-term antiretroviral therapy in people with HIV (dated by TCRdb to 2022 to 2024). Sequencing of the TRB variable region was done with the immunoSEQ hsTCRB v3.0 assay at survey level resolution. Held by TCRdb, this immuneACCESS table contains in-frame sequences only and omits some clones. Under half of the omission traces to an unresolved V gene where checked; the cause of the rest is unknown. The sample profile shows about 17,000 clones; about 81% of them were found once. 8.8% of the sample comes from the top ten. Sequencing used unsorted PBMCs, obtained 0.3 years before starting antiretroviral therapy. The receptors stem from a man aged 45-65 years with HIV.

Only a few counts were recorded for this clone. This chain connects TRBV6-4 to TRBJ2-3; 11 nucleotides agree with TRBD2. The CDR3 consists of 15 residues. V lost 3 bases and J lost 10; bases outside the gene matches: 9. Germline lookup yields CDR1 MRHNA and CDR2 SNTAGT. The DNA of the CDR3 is TGTGCCAGCAGTGAAACTAGCGGGGGCCCCCGGGCGCAGTATTTT. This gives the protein CASSETSGGPRAQYF.

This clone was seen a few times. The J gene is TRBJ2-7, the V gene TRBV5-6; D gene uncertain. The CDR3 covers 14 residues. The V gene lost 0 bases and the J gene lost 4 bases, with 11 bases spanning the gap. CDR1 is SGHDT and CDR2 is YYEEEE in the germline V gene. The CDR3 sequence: CASSLGLGIYEQYF. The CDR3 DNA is TGTGCCAGCAGCTTGGGGCTTGGAATTTACGAGCAGTACTTC.

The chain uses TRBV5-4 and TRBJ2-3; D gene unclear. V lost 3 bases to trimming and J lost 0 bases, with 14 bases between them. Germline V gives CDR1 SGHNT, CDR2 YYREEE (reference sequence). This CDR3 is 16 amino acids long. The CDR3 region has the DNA TGTGCCAGCAGCTCCGTAGGAGCGACAAGCACAGATACGCAGTATTTT. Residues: CASSSVGATSTDTQYF.

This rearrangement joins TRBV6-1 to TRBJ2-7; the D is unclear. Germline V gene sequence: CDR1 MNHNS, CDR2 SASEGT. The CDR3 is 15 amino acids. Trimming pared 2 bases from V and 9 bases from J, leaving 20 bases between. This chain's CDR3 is CASSELDNARLGQYF. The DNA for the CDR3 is TGTGCCAGCAGTGAATTGGATAACGCGCGTTTAGGGCAGTACTTC.

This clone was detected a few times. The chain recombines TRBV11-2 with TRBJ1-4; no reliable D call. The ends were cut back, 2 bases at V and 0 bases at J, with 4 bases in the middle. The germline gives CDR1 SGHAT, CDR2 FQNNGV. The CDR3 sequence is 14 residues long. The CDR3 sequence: CASSLSPTNEKLFF. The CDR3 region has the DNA TGTGCCAGCAGCTTATCCCCAACTAATGAAAAACTGTTTTTT.

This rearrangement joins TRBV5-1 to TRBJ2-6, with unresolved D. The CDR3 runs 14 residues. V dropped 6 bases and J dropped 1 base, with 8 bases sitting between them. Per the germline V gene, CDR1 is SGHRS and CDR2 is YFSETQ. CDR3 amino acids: CASTSISGANVLTF. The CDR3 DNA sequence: TGCGCCAGCACCTCTATTTCTGGGGCCAACGTCCTGACTTTC.

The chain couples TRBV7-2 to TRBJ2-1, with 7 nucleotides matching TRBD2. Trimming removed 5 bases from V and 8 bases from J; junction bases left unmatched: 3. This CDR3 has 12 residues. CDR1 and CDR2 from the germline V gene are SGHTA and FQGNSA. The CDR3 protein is CASSLSGDEQFF. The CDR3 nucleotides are TGTGCCAGCAGCCTCAGCGGGGATGAGCAGTTCTTC.

Here the CDR3 DNA reads TGTGCCAGCTCACCCCGGGTCCAAGAGACCCAGTACTTC. This gives the protein CASSPRVQETQYF. The chain uses TRBV18 and TRBJ2-5; D is unclear. V was pared by 3 bases and J by 1 base, with 6 bases between. The CDR3 is 13 amino acids. Germline assignment: CDR1 KGHSH and CDR2 LQKENI.

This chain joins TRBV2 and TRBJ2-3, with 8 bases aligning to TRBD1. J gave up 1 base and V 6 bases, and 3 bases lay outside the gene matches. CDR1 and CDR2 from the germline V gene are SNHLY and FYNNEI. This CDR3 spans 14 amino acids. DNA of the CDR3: TGTGCCAGCAGCCCGGGACAGGGCACAGATACGCAGTATTTT. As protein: CASSPGQGTDTQYF.

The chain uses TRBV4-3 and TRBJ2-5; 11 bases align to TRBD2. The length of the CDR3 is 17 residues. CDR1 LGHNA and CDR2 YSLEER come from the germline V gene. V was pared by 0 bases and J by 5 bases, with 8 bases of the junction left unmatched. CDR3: CASSQDWVAGGVETQYF. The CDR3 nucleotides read TGCGCCAGCAGCCAAGATTGGGTAGCGGGAGGGGTCGAGACCCAGTACTTC.

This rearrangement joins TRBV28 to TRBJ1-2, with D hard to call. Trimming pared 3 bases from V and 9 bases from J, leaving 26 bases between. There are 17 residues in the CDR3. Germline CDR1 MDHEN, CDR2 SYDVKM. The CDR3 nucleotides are TGTGCCAGCAGTTTTTGGGAGGATTTGCCTAGGAATGAAAGCTACACCTTC. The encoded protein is CASSFWEDLPRNESYTF.

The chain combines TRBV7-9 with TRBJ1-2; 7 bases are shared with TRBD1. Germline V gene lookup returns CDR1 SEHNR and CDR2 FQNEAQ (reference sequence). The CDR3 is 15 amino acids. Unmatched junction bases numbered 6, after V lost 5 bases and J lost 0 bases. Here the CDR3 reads CASSDYRGTNYGYTF. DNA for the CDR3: TGTGCCAGCAGCGACTACAGGGGCACTAACTATGGCTACACCTTC.

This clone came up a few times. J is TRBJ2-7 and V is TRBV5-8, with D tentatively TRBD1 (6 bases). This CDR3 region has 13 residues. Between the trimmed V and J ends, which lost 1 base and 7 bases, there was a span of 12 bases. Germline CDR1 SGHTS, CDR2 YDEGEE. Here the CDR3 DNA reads TGTGCCAGCAGCTTGACAGGGTCTGGAGAGCAGTACTTC. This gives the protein CASSLTGSGEQYF.

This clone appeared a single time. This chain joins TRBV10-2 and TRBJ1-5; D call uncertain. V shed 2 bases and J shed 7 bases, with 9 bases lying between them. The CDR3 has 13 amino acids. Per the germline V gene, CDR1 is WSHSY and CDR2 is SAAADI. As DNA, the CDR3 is TGCGCCAGCAGTGAGGTTCGAGTCCAGCCCCAGCATTTT. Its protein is CASSEVRVQPQHF.

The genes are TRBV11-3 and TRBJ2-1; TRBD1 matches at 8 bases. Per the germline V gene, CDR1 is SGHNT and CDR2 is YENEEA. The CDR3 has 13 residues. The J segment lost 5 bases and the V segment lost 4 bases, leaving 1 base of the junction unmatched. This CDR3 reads CASSWGQDNEQFF. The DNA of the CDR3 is TGTGCCAGCAGCTGGGGACAGGACAATGAGCAGTTCTTC. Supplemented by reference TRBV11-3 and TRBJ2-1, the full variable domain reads EAGVVQSPRYKIIEKKQPVAFWCNPISGHNTLYWYLQNLGQGPELLIRYENEEAVDDSQLPKDRFSAERLKGVDSTLKIQPAELGDSAVYLCASSWGQDNEQFFGPGTRLTVL.

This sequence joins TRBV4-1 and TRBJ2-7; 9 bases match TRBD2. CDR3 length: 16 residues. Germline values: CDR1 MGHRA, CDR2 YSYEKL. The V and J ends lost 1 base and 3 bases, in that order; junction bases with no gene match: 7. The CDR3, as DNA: TGCGCCAGCAGCCAAGTCTTGGGACTAGCCCTCTACGAGCAGTACTTC. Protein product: CASSQVLGLALYEQYF.

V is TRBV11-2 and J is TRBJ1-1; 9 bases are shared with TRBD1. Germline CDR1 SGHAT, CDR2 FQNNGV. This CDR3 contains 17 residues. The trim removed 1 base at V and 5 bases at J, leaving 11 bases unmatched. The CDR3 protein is CASSLGGGDREWTEAFF. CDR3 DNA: TGTGCCAGCAGCTTAGGCGGGGGGGACAGGGAGTGGACTGAAGCTTTCTTT. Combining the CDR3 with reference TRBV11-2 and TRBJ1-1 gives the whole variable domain EAGVAQSPRYKIIEKRQSVAFWCNPISGHATLYWYQQILGQGPKLLIQFQNNGVVDDSQLPKDRFSAERLKGVDSTLKIQPAKLEDSAVYLCASSLGGGDREWTEAFFGQGTRLTVV.

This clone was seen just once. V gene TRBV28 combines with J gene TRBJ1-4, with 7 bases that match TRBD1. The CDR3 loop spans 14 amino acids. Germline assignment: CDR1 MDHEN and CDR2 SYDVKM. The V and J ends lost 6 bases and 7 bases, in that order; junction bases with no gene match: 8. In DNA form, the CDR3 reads TGTGCCAGCAGAAACAGGGGATCGGGTGAAAAACTGTTTTTT. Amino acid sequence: CASRNRGSGEKLFF.

CDR3 bases: TGCGCCAGCAGTGAGTTTTCCTCGGCGTATTTT. It translates to CASSEFSSAYF. The chain recombines TRBV10-1 with TRBJ2-3, with D unresolved. V lost 1 base and J lost 14, with 10 bases in between. Per germline, CDR1 WNHNN and CDR2 SYGVQD (reference sequence). This CDR3 contains 11 residues.

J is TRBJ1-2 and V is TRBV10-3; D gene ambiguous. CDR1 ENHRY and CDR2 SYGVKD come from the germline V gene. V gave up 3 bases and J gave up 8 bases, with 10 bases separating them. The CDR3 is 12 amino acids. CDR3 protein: CAISEWGDGYTF. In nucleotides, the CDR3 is TGTGCCATCAGTGAATGGGGTGACGGCTACACCTTC.

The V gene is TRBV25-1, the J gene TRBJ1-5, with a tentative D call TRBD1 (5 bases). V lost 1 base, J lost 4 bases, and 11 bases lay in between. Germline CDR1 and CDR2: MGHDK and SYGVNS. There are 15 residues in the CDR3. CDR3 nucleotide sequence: TGTGCCAGCAGTGAATTTCGGACATCGAATCAGCCCCAGCATTTT. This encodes CASSEFRTSNQPQHF.

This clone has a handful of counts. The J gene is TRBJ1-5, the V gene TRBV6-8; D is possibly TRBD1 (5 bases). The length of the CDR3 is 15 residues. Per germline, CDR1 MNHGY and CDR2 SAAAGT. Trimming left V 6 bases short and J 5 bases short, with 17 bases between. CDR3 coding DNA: TGTGCCAGCAGGCCCGTGGGGGGGTGGGATCAGCCCCAGCATTTT. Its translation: CASRPVGGWDQPQHF.

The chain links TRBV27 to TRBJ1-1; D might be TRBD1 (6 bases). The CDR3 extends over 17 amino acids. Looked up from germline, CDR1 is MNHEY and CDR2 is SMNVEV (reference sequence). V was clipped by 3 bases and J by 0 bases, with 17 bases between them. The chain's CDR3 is CASSLLGGSLMNTEAFF. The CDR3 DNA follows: TGTGCCAGCAGTTTGCTAGGGGGTTCTTTAATGAACACTGAAGCTTTCTTT.

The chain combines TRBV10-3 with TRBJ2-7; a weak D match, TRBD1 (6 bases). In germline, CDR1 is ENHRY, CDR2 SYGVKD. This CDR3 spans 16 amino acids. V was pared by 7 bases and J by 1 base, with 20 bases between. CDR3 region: CAIKSRGSSRSYEQYF. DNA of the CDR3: TGTGCCATCAAGTCGAGGGGGAGCAGTAGGTCCTACGAGCAGTACTTC.

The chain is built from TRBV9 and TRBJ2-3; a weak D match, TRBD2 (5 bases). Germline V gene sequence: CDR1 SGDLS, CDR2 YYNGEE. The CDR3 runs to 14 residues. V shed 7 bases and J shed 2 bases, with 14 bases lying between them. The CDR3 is CASGGGGSTDTQYF. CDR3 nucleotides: TGTGCCAGCGGAGGTGGCGGATCCACAGATACGCAGTATTTT. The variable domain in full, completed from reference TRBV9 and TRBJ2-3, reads DSGVTQTPKHLITATGQRVTLRCSPRSGDLSVYWYQQSLDQGLQFLIQYYNGEERAKGNILERFSAQQFPDLHSELNLSSLELGDSALYFCASGGGGSTDTQYFGPGTRLTVL.

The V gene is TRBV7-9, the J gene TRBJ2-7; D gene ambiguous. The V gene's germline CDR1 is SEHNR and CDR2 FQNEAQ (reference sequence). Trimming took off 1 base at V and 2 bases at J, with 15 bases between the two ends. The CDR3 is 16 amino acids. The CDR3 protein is CASSLVRTWEAYEQYF. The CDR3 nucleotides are TGTGCCAGCAGCTTAGTTCGTACCTGGGAAGCCTACGAGCAGTACTTC. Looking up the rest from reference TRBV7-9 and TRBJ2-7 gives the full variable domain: DTGVSQNPRHKITKRGQNVTFRCDPISEHNRLYWYRQTLGQGPEFLTYFQNEAQLEKSRLLSDRFSAERPKGSFSTLEIQRTEQGDSAMYLCASSLVRTWEAYEQYFGPGTRLTVT.